The clone carrying this T cell receptor beta chain was detected a few times. What it binds is not known. With a J-beta primer mix and a sample-barcoded 5' primer, a second PCR ran roughly 6 to 11 cycles. Each TCR beta cDNA got a 12-nucleotide random molecular identifier. TCRdb re-called the 5' RACE reads with MiXCR, one entry per CDR3 protein. This sample has around 1,500,000 distinct CDR3 sequences; around two fifths occur once, and the top ten carry 7.9%. This record belongs to a study of blood T cells in healthy people across ages. Whole-study results and caveats: Versus aged donors, long-lived donors had higher diversity and more naive CD4+ cells.

The CDR3 extends over 15 amino acids. The germline V gene has CDR1 MNHNS and CDR2 SASEGT. V gave up 4 bases and J gave up 3 bases, with 13 bases separating them. This receptor was identified in a woman aged 18-29 years in good health. The chain employs TRBV6-1 and TRBJ1-5, with D uncertain. The sample was blood. In DNA, the CDR3 is TGTGCCAGCAGTGCAGACCGGGTCGCCAATCAGCCCCAGCATTTT. It translates to CASSADRVANQPQHF.